The 5 T cell receptor beta chains reported below all come from one sample, sequenced in a study of shared clonotypes between healthy human individuals. The method was immunoSEQ multiplex PCR; TCRdb's version includes in-frame clones alone and lacks a portion of them. Here the sample spans some 660,000 clones, around 73% being singletons. Sequencing input: memory CD4+ T cells sorted from blood. As for subset: CD45RA-negative fraction. The receptors come from a woman aged 25 to 39 in good health.

The V and J genes are TRBV5-1 and TRBJ2-7, with D possibly TRBD2 on 6 matching bases. Looked up from germline, CDR1 is SGHRS and CDR2 is YFSETQ. The ends were cut back, 7 bases at V and 9 bases at J, with 14 bases in the middle. The CDR3 sequence is 11 residues long. In DNA, the CDR3 is TGCGCCAGCCGCCCCGGGCGGGGGCAGTACTTC. The encoded protein is CASRPGRGQYF.

The rearrangement joins TRBV5-1 to TRBJ2-3; the D gene is possibly TRBD1 (6 bases). V was shortened by 5 bases and J by 3 bases, with 13 bases between the two germline ends. This CDR3 comprises 14 residues. The germline gives CDR1 SGHRS, CDR2 YFSETQ. For the CDR3, the DNA is TGCGCCAGCAGGCCCGGGACAACTACAGATACGCAGTATTTT. Encoded protein: CASRPGTTTDTQYF.

This clone was detected once. The chain carries TRBV7-9 and TRBJ2-5, with D unresolved. Germline V gene data show CDR1 as SEHNR and CDR2 as FQNEAQ (reference sequence). The CDR3 sequence is 15 residues long. The V end lost 0 bases, the J end lost 5 bases, and 13 bases lay between the germline ends. The CDR3 sequence is CASSLAYPEGETQYF. The CDR3, as DNA: TGTGCCAGCAGCTTAGCGTACCCCGAAGGGGAGACCCAGTACTTC.

The chain links TRBV15 to TRBJ2-3, with TRBD1 matching 7 bases. This CDR3 is built from 20 residues. Germline CDR1 reads LNHNV; CDR2 reads YYDKDF (reference sequence). V dropped 3 bases and J dropped 3; count of bases not matched to a gene: 21. This CDR3 is CATSRTGYKGYGTGTDTQYF. CDR3 DNA: TGTGCCACCAGCAGGACAGGGTACAAAGGGTACGGGACGGGAACAGATACGCAGTATTTT.

This clone came up a few times. The chain recombines TRBV18 with TRBJ2-7; 12 bases fit TRBD1. This CDR3 contains 14 residues. Germline V gene data show CDR1 as KGHSH and CDR2 as LQKENI. V gave up 6 bases and J gave up 7 bases; unmatched junction bases: 7. The DNA for the CDR3 is TGTGCCAGCTCGCAGGGACAGGGGGCTCGGGAGCAGTACTTC. Protein: CASSQGQGAREQYF. Complete variable domain (other parts from reference TRBV18 and TRBJ2-7): NAGVMQNPRHLVRRRGQEARLRCSPMKGHSHVYWYRQLPEEGLKFMVYLQKENIIDESGMPKERFSAEFPKEGPSILRIQQVVRGDSAAYFCASSQGQGAREQYFGPGTRLTVT.